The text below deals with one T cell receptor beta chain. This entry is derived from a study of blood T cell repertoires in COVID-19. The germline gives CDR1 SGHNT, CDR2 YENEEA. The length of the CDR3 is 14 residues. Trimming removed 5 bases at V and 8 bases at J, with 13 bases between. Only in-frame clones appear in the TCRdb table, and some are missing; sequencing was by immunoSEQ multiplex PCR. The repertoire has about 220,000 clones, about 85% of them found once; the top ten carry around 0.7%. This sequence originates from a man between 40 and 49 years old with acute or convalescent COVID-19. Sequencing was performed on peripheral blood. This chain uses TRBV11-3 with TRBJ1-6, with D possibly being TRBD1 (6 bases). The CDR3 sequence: CASSLGTTDSPLHF. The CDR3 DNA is TGTGCCAGCAGCCTCGGGACAACGGATTCACCCCTCCACTTT.